The text below deals with one T cell receptor (beta chain). This sample is part of a study of blood T cell repertoires in COVID-19. At the level of the study: The analysed material was cDNA or gDNA that came from T cells, B-cell-depleted T cells, or PBMCs.

Using immunoSEQ multiplex PCR, the repertoire was profiled, and TCRdb retains in-frame clones only, with some absent. The sample has tens of thousands of clones, about four fifths seen once. The CDR3 is 15 residues long. Germline loops: CDR1 SGHAT, CDR2 FQNNGV. The V segment lost 4 bases and the J segment 5 bases; nucleotides outside the gene matches: 9. The chain uses TRBV11-2 and TRBJ2-7; 9 bases match TRBD2. Sample: peripheral blood. The clonotype was recovered from a man between 65 and 79 years old with acute or convalescent COVID-19. In DNA, the CDR3 is TGTGCCAGCAGCTCGCAAGGACTAGCGAGCCACGAGCAGTACTTC. It codes for CASSSQGLASHEQYF.